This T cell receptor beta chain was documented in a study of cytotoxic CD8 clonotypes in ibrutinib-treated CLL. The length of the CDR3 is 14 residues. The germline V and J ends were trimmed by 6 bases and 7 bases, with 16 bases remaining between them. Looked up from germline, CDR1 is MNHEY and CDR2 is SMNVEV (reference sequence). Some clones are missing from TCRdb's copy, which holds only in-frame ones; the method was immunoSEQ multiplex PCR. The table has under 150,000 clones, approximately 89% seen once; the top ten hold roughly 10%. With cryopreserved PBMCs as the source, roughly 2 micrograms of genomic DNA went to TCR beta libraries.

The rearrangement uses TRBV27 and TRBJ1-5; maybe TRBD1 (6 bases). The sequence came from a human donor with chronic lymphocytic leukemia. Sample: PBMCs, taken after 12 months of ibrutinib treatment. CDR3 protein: CASRDLRGGQPQHF. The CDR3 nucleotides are TGTGCCAGCAGGGACCTCAGGGGAGGCCAGCCCCAGCATTTT.